This T cell receptor beta chain stems from a study of ipilimumab plus nivolumab after autologous stem cell transplantation. Study-level information: Median doses per patient: about 5 ipilimumab, seven to nine nivolumab.

The germline V gene has CDR1 LGHNA and CDR2 YSLEER. The length of the CDR3 is 15 residues. The assay was immunoSEQ multiplex PCR, and TCRdb's table has in-frame clones only and misses some. This table has roughly 86,000 clones, 75% to 85% appearing once. The sample in question was PBMCs, obtained in a trial of ipilimumab plus nivolumab as post-transplant consolidation. The receptor's source is a male donor with diffuse large B-cell lymphoma. The J gene is TRBJ2-5, the V gene TRBV4-3, with TRBD2 matching over 7 bases. With the DNA end fitting TRBJ2-7 better, the J assignment may be wrong. The CDR3 DNA reads TGCGCCAGCAGTCTCAGCGGGGCCGGAGAGTACGAGCAGTACTTC. This codes for CASSLSGAGEYEQYF.